These 8 T cell receptor beta chains came from one sample sequenced in a study of blood T cell repertoires in COVID-19. Profiling relied on immunoSEQ multiplex PCR, and the TCRdb table lists in-frame clones only, not all of them. Here the sample spans a few hundred thousand clones, more than 75% being singletons. Sequencing input: PBMCs or T cells enriched from blood (not recorded which). These receptors all stem from a woman in her 40s with acute COVID-19.

This chain joins TRBV12-3 or TRBV12-4 and TRBJ1-2; no reliable D call. The V end was cut by 3 bases, the J end by 1 base, with 6 bases between. The CDR3 is 13 amino acids. The CDR3 nucleotides read TGTGCCAGCAGTTTTGACTTTAACTATGGCTACACCTTC. It translates to CASSFDFNYGYTF.

The V gene is TRBV4-3, the J gene TRBJ2-3, with D perhaps matching TRBD1 (5 bases). V shed 3 bases and J shed 0 bases, with 13 bases lying between them. Germline V lookup: CDR1 LGHNA, CDR2 YSLEER. The CDR3 sequence is 16 residues long. CDR3 DNA: TGCGCCAGCAGCCATAGACAGACGGAGAGCACAGATACGCAGTATTTT. This gives the protein CASSHRQTESTDTQYF.

The genes are TRBV18 and TRBJ1-1; TRBD1 matches at 7 bases. The germline gives CDR1 KGHSH, CDR2 LQKENI. The V and J ends lost 4 bases and 2 bases, in that order; junction bases with no gene match: 4. This CDR3 has 14 residues. The CDR3 DNA reads as TGTGCCAGCTCACGACAGGGAAGCAACACTGAAGCTTTCTTT. This translates into CASSRQGSNTEAFF.

The chain is built from TRBV30 and TRBJ1-2; 8 nucleotides agree with TRBD1. The germline gives CDR1 GTSNPN, CDR2 SVGIG (reference sequence). The CDR3 runs 15 residues. With V trimmed by 3 bases and J by 4 bases, 10 bases remained unmatched. The CDR3 spells CAWSSGTGLLYGYTF. The CDR3 region has the DNA TGTGCCTGGAGCTCCGGGACAGGCCTACTCTATGGCTACACCTTC.

The chain carries TRBV5-4 and TRBJ1-1; TRBD1 matches at 9 bases. Germline V gene sequence: CDR1 SGHNT, CDR2 YYREEE (reference sequence). The CDR3 has 15 residues. J was trimmed by 2 bases and V by 5 bases; bases with no gene match: 7. The DNA of the CDR3 is TGTGCCAGCAGTTCCGGGACAGGGCTAAACACTGAAGCTTTCTTT. Amino acids: CASSSGTGLNTEAFF.

The CDR3 loop reads CASSQGTSGGATDTQYF. The DNA for the CDR3 is TGTGCCAGCAGCCAGGGGACTAGCGGGGGGGCCACAGATACGCAGTATTTT. This chain uses TRBV3-1 (or the pseudogene TRBV3-2) with TRBJ2-3; 16 nucleotides agree with TRBD2. The CDR3 totals 17 residues. The V gene's germline CDR1 is LGHDT and CDR2 YNNKEL (reference sequence). J gave up 2 bases and V 3 bases, and 2 bases lay outside the gene matches.

The V call is TRBV6-1, the J call TRBJ1-2; D not resolved. The ends were cut back, 2 bases at V and 7 bases at J, with 11 bases in the middle. The germline CDR1 and CDR2 sequences are MNHNS and SASEGT. The CDR3 totals 13 residues. CDR3 DNA: TGTGCCAGCAGTGAAAAAGTCAGATCTGGCTACACCTTC. This encodes CASSEKVRSGYTF.

This clone has a handful of counts. This chain joins TRBV19 and TRBJ2-7; 8 bases match TRBD1. The V segment lost 4 bases and the J segment 2 bases; nucleotides outside the gene matches: 4. The CDR3 is made up of 14 amino acids. Germline lookup yields CDR1 LNHDA and CDR2 SQIVND (reference sequence). The CDR3 bases are TGTGCCAGTAGTACCCGGGACAGGCCCTACGAGCAGTACTTC. This translates into CASSTRDRPYEQYF.